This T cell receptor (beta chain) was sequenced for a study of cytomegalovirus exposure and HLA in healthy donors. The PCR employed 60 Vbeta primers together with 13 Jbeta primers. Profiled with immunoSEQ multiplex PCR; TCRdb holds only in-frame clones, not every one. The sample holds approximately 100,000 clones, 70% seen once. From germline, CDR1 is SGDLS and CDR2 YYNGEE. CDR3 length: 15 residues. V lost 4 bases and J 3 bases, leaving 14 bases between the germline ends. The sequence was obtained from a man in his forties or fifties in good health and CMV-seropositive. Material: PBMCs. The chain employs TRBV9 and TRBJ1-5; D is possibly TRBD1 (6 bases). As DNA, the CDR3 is TGTGCCAGCAGCCCCGAGGACAGAGACAATCAGCCCCAGCATTTT. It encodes CASSPEDRDNQPQHF.